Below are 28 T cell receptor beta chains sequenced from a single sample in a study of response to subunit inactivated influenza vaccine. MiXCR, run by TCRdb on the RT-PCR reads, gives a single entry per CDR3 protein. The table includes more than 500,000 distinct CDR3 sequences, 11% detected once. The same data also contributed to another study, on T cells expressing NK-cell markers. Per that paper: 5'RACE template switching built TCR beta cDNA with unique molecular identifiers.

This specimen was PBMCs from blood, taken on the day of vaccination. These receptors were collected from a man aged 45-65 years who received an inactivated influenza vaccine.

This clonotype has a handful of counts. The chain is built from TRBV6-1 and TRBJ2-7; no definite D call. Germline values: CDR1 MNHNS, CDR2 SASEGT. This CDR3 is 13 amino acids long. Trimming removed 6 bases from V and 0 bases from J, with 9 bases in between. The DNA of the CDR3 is TGTGCCAGCAGCCGCTTGTCCTCCTACGAGCAGTACTTC. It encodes CASSRLSSYEQYF.

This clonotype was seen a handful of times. CDR3 in DNA: TGTGCCAGCAGTATGGGACAGGGTAGAGAAAAACTGTTTTTT. Protein product: CASSMGQGREKLFF. The chain links TRBV12-3 or TRBV12-4 to TRBJ1-4, with 9 bases lining up with TRBD1. This CDR3 is 14 amino acids long. Trimming took 5 bases from V and 8 from J; bases not matched to a gene: 6.

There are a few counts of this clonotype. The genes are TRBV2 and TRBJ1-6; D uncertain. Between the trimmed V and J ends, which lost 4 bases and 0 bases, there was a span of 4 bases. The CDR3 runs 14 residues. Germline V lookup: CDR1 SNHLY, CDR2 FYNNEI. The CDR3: CASSGSSYNSPLHF. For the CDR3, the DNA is TGTGCCAGCAGTGGAAGCTCCTATAATTCACCCCTCCACTTT.

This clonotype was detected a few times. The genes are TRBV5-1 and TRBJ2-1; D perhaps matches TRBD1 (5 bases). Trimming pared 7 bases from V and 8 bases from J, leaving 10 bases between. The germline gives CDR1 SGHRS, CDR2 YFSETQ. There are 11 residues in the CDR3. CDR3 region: CASGLGDEQFF. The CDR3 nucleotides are TGCGCCAGCGGCCTAGGGGATGAGCAGTTCTTC.

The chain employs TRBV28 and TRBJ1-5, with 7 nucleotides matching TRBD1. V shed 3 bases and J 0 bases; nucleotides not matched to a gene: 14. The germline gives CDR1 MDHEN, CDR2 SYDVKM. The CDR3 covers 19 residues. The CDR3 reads CASSLGDGTAHYSNQPQHF. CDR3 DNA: TGTGCCAGCAGTTTGGGTGATGGGACAGCACACTATAGCAATCAGCCCCAGCATTTT. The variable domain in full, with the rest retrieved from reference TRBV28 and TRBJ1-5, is DVKVTQSSRYLVKRTGEKVFLECVQDMDHENMFWYRQDPGLGLRLIYFSYDVKMKEKGDIPEGYSVSREKKERFSLILESASTNQTSMYLCASSLGDGTAHYSNQPQHFGDGTRLSIL.

CDR3 DNA sequence: TGTGCCAGCAGCTCCCCCCTGAGTACGGGTACCGGGGAGCTGTTTTTT. Its translation: CASSSPLSTGTGELFF. V usage is TRBV7-3 and J usage is TRBJ2-2; D unclear. There are 16 residues in the CDR3. The V and J ends lost 4 bases and 5 bases respectively, with 17 bases between them. CDR1 is SGHTA and CDR2 is FQGTGA in the germline V gene.

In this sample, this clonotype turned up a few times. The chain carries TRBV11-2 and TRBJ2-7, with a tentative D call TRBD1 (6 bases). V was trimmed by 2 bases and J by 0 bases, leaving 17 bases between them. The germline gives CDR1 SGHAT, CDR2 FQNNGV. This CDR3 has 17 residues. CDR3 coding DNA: TGTGCCAGCAGCTTAACGGTGGACAGTATCACCTCCTACGAGCAGTACTTC. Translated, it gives CASSLTVDSITSYEQYF.

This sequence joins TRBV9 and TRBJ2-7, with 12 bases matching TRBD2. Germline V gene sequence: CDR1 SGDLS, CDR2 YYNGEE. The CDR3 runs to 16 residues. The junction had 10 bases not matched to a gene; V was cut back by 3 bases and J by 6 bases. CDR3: CASSGSGLAGVGEQYF. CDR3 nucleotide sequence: TGTGCCAGCAGCGGGTCGGGACTAGCGGGCGTCGGCGAGCAGTACTTC.

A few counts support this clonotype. The CDR3 sequence: CASGLTQETQYF. Here the CDR3 DNA reads TGCGCCTCAGGACTGACACAAGAGACCCAGTACTTC. This chain joins TRBV5-1 and TRBJ2-5, with D possibly TRBD2 on 5 matching bases. CDR3 length: 12 residues. V lost 10 bases to trimming and J lost 2 bases, with 12 bases between them. Germline CDR1 is SGHRS and CDR2 is YFSETQ.

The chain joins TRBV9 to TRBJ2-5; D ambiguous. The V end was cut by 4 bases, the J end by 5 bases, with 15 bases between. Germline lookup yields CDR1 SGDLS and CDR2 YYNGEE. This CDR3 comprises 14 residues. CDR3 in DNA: TGTGCCAGCAGCCCGGAGTCCGGGCAGGAGACCCAGTACTTC. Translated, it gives CASSPESGQETQYF. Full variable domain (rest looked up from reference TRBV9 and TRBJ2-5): DSGVTQTPKHLITATGQRVTLRCSPRSGDLSVYWYQQSLDQGLQFLIQYYNGEERAKGNILERFSAQQFPDLHSELNLSSLELGDSALYFCASSPESGQETQYFGPGTRLLVL.

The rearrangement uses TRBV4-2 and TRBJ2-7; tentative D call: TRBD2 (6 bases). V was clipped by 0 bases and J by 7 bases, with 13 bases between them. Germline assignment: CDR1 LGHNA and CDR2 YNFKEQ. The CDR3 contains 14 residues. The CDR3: CASSQDRGFWEQYF. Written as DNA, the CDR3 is TGTGCCAGCAGCCAAGATCGGGGGTTCTGGGAGCAGTACTTC.

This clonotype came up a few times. The CDR3 DNA is TGTGCCTCTGACGAGAAGAATGAGCAGTTCTTC. Residues: CASDEKNEQFF. This chain connects TRBV30 to TRBJ2-1; D is uncertain. Germline values: CDR1 GTSNPN, CDR2 SVGIG (reference sequence). The V and J ends lost 7 bases and 7 bases respectively, with 11 bases between them. The CDR3 length is 11 residues. Complete variable domain (other parts from reference TRBV30 and TRBJ2-1): SQTIHQWPATLVQPVGSPLSLECTVEGTSNPNLYWYRQAAGRGLQLLFYSVGIGQISSEVPQNLSASRPQDRQFILSSKKLLLSDSGFYLCASDEKNEQFFGPGTRLTVL.

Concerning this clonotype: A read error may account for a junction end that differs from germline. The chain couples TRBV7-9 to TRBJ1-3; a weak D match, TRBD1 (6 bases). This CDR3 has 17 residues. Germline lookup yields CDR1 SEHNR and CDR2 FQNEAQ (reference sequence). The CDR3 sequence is CASTLIIRGHSGNTIYF. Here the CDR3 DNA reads TGTGCCAGCACCTTAATCATCAGGGGACACTCTGGAAACACCATATATTTT.

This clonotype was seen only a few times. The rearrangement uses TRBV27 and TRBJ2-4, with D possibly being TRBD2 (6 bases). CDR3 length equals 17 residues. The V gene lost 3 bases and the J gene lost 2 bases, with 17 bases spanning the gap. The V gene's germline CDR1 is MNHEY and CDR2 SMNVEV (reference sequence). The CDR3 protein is CASSLGRDWNPKNIQYF. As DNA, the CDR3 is TGTGCCAGCAGTTTGGGCCGGGACTGGAATCCCAAAAACATTCAGTACTTC.

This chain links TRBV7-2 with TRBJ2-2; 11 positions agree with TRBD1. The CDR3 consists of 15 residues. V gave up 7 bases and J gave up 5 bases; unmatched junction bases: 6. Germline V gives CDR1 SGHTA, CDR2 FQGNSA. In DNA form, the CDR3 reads TGTGCCAGCACCACCGGGACAGGGGGAACCGGGGAGCTGTTTTTT. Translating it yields CASTTGTGGTGELFF.

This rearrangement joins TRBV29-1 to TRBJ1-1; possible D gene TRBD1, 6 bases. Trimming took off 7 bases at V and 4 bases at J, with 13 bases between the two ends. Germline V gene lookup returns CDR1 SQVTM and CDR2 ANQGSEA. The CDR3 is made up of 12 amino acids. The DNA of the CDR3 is TGCAGCGCCCAGCCCAGGGGCACTGAAGCTTTCTTT. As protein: CSAQPRGTEAFF.

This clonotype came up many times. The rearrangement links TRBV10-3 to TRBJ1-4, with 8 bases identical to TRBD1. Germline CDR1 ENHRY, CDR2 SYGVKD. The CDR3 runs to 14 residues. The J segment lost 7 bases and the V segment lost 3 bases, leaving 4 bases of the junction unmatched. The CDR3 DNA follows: TGTGCCATCAGTGAAGGGGGACAGGCTGAAAAACTGTTTTTT. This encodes CAISEGGQAEKLFF.

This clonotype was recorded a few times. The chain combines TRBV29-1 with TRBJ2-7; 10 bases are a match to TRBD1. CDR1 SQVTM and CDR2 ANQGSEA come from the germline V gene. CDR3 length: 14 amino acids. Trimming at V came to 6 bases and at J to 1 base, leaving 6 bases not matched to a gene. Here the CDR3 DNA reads TGCAGCGTGGCACGGACAGGGGGATCCTACGAGCAGTACTTC. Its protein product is CSVARTGGSYEQYF.

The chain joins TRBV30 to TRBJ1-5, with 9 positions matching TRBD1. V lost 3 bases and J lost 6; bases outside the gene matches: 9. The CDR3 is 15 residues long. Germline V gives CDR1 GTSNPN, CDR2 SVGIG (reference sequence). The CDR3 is CAWRTPGQGGQPQHF. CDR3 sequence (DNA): TGTGCCTGGAGAACTCCGGGACAGGGAGGTCAGCCCCAGCATTTT.

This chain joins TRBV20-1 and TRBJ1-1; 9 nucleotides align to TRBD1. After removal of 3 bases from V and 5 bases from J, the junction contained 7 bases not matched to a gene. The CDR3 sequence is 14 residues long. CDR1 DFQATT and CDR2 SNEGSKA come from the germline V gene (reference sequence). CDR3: CSASPGTGRTEAFF. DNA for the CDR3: TGCAGTGCTAGTCCTGGGACAGGGAGAACTGAAGCTTTCTTT.

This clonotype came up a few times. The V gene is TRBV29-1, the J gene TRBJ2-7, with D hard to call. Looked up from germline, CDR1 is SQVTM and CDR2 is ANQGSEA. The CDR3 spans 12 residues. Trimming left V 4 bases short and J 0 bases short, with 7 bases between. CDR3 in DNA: TGCAGCGTTGTCTCCGCCTCCTACGAGCAGTACTTC. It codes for CSVVSASYEQYF.

CDR3 region: CASSSLEGSTDTQYF. The CDR3 DNA reads TGTGCCAGCAGCTCCCTCGAGGGGAGCACAGATACGCAGTATTTT. The V and J genes are TRBV9 and TRBJ2-3; D could derive from TRBD1 or TRBD2 (5 bases each). Trimming left V 4 bases short and J 0 bases short, with 12 bases between. CDR1 SGDLS and CDR2 YYNGEE come from the germline V gene. This CDR3 comprises 15 residues.

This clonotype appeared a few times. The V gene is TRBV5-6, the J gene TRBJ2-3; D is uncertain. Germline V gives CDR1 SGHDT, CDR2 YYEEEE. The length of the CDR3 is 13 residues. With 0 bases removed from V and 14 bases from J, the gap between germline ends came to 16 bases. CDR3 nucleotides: TGTGCCAGCAGCTTGGGGGTCAGCCTTAACGGGTATTTT. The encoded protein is CASSLGVSLNGYF.

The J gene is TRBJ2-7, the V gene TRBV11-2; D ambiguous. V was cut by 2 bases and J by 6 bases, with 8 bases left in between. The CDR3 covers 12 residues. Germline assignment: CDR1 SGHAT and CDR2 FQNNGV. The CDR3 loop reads CASSLPQGEQYF. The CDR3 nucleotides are TGTGCCAGCAGCTTACCTCAAGGCGAGCAGTACTTC.

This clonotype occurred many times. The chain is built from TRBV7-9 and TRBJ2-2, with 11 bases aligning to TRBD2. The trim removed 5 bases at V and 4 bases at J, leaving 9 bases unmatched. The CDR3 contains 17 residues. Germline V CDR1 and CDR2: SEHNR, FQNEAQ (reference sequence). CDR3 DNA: TGTGCCAGCAGCGCCCCAACTAGCGGGGGAACCACCGGGGAGCTGTTTTTT. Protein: CASSAPTSGGTTGELFF.

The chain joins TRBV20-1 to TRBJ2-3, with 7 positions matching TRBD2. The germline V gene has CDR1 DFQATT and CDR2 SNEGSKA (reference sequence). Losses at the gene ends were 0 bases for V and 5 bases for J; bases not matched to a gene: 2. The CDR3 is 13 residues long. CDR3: CSARDPGGDTQYF. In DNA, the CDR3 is TGCAGTGCTAGAGATCCGGGAGGAGATACGCAGTATTTT.

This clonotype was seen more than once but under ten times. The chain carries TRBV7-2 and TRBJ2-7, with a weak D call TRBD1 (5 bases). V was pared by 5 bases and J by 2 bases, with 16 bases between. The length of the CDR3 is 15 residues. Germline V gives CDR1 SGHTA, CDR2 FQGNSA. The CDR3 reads CASSQQEMRPYEQYF. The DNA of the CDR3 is TGTGCCAGCAGCCAACAGGAGATGCGTCCCTACGAGCAGTACTTC. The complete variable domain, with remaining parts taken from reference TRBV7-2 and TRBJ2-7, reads GAGVSQSPSNKVTEKGKDVELRCDPISGHTALYWYRQSLGQGLEFLIYFQGNSAPDKSGLPSDRFSAERTGGSVSTLTIQRTQQEDSAVYLCASSQQEMRPYEQYFGPGTRLTVT.

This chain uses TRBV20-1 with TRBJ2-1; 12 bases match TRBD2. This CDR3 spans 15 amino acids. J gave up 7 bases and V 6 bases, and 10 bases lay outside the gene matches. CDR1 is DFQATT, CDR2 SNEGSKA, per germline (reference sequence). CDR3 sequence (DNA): TGCAGTGCGGAACCGGGACTAGCGGGTTGGAATGAGCAGTTCTTC. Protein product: CSAEPGLAGWNEQFF.